These 19 T cell receptor beta chains came from one sample sequenced in a study of T cell repertoires in cytomegalovirus infection. TCRdb re-analysed the reads in MiXCR, keeping a single row per CDR3 protein. The sample records 300,000 to 450,000 distinct CDR3 sequences, roughly 20% being singletons. Sequencing was carried out using PBMCs. These receptor sequences come from a human donor in good health (CMV status not recorded). Some clones in this sample may be carry-over from other donors' samples.

This clonotype was detected only a few times. This rearrangement joins TRBV7-2 to TRBJ2-7, with 7 nucleotides matching TRBD2. The CDR3 sequence is 16 residues long. The germline V gene encodes CDR1 SGHTA and CDR2 FQGNSA. V trimming: 5 bases; J trimming: 0 bases; junction bases outside the gene matches: 10. The CDR3 reads CASSPRRSGISYEQYF. The CDR3, as DNA: TGTGCCAGCAGCCCCCGCAGGAGCGGGATCTCCTACGAGCAGTACTTC.

In its sample, this clonotype was seen many times. V gene TRBV7-8 combines with J gene TRBJ2-3, with D uncertain. CDR3 length: 14 amino acids. With 4 bases removed from V and 4 bases from J, the gap between germline ends came to 12 bases. The germline CDR1 and CDR2 sequences are SGHVS and FQNEAQ. The CDR3, as DNA: TGTGCCAGCAGCTCGGCCTCGATCGCAGATACGCAGTATTTT. Its translation is CASSSASIADTQYF. The whole variable domain, remainder taken from reference TRBV7-8 and TRBJ2-3, is GAGVSQSPRYKVAKRGQDVALRCDPISGHVSLFWYQQALGQGPEFLTYFQNEAQLDKSGLPSDRFFAERPEGSVSTLKIQRTQQEDSAVYLCASSSASIADTQYFGPGTRLTVL.

The V and J genes are TRBV25-1 and TRBJ2-5, with D perhaps matching TRBD1 (5 bases). The CDR3 contains 15 residues. Germline assignment: CDR1 MGHDK and CDR2 SYGVNS. Trimming removed 1 base from V and 0 bases from J, with 9 bases in between. Here the CDR3 reads CASSEFDRYQETQYF. The CDR3, as DNA: TGTGCCAGCAGTGAATTCGACAGATACCAAGAGACCCAGTACTTC.

This clonotype was picked up many times. The chain couples TRBV7-2 to TRBJ2-3; D perhaps matches TRBD2 (7 bases). CDR1 SGHTA and CDR2 FQGNSA come from the germline V gene. The CDR3 runs to 15 residues. The V gene lost 2 bases and the J gene lost 1 base, with 10 bases spanning the gap. In DNA form, the CDR3 reads TGTGCCAGCAGCTTATCGGGGGGCCGCACAGATACGCAGTATTTT. This sequence encodes CASSLSGGRTDTQYF.

This sequence joins TRBV5-3 and TRBJ2-7; TRBD1 agrees at 12 bases. TRBV5-3 qualifies as an ORF whose function is uncertain. V lost 8 bases to trimming and J lost 4 bases; unmatched junction nucleotides: 19. The CDR3 loop spans 18 amino acids. The CDR3 is CASSTSNRDRGRGYEQYF. The CDR3 DNA reads as TGTGCCAGCAGCACCTCAAACCGGGACAGGGGGCGCGGGTACGAGCAGTACTTC.

This clonotype was detected only a few times. The chain has TRBV12-3 or TRBV12-4 and TRBJ2-5, with D possibly TRBD2 on 7 matching bases. V was cut by 8 bases and J by 5 bases, with 15 bases left in between. There are 13 residues in the CDR3. CDR3 protein: CASGRGARETQYF. In DNA form, the CDR3 reads TGTGCCAGCGGACGGGGGGCGCGGGAGACCCAGTACTTC.

This clonotype was counted only a few times. CDR3 bases: TGTGCCAGCAGCGCCAACCGGGACACTAAGAGAGCGCAGTACTTC. The encoded protein is CASSANRDTKRAQYF. The chain combines TRBV7-8 with TRBJ2-7, with D possibly TRBD1 on 6 matching bases. Trimming left V 5 bases short and J 9 bases short, with 23 bases between. The CDR3 spans 15 residues. CDR1 and CDR2 from the germline V gene are SGHVS and FQNEAQ.

The V gene is TRBV28, the J gene TRBJ2-7; 7 bases agree with TRBD1. Germline V lookup: CDR1 MDHEN, CDR2 SYDVKM. V shed 4 bases and J 9 bases; nucleotides not matched to a gene: 9. The CDR3 is 13 amino acids. The CDR3 region is CASSSPGQFGQYF. DNA for the CDR3: TGTGCCAGCAGTTCGCCGGGACAGTTCGGGCAGTACTTC.

This clonotype was seen at least ten times. This sequence joins TRBV20-1 and TRBJ2-1, with 10 bases matching TRBD2. Germline values: CDR1 DFQATT, CDR2 SNEGSKA (reference sequence). This CDR3 has 18 residues. V lost 0 bases to trimming and J lost 7 bases; unmatched junction nucleotides: 15. CDR3 sequence: CSARDSASGSVPWNEQFF. The DNA for the CDR3 is TGCAGTGCTAGAGATTCGGCTAGCGGGAGTGTACCTTGGAATGAGCAGTTCTTC.

V usage is TRBV7-9 and J usage is TRBJ1-1; TRBD1 matches at 7 bases. CDR1 and CDR2 (germline): SEHNR, FQNEAQ (reference sequence). V shed 4 bases, J shed 4 bases, and the junction held 6 bases outside the gene matches. The CDR3 length is 14 residues. The CDR3 here is CASSSGRGATEAFF. Here the CDR3 DNA reads TGTGCCAGCAGCTCAGGCAGGGGGGCCACTGAAGCTTTCTTT.

The chain couples TRBV4-1 to TRBJ2-3; the D gene is possibly TRBD2 (7 bases). Trimming left V 4 bases short and J 5 bases short, with 16 bases between. The CDR3 consists of 15 residues. Looked up from germline, CDR1 is MGHRA and CDR2 is YSYEKL. CDR3 bases: TGCGCCAGCAGCCCCACCCAAAGGGGGGGAGATACGCAGTATTTT. This encodes CASSPTQRGGDTQYF.

This chain joins TRBV6-5 and TRBJ2-7; D uncertain. Trimming removed 6 bases at V and 2 bases at J, with 11 bases between. Germline CDR1 is MNHEY and CDR2 is SVGAGI. The CDR3 has 13 amino acids. The CDR3 nucleotides are TGTGCCAGCAGCCCCCCCAGCACCTACGAGCAGTACTTC. It translates to CASSPPSTYEQYF.

V is TRBV10-1 and J is TRBJ2-1; D not resolved. The CDR3 consists of 12 residues. With 8 bases removed from V and 6 bases from J, the gap between germline ends came to 11 bases. CDR1 is WNHNN, CDR2 SYGVQD, per germline (reference sequence). CDR3 bases: TGCGCCAGCGGCCAGACTGTCAATGAGCAGTTCTTC. Its translation is CASGQTVNEQFF.

This clonotype was seen only a few times. The chain is built from TRBV12-3 or TRBV12-4 and TRBJ1-1, with TRBD1 matching 8 bases. V lost 10 bases, J lost 3 bases, and 7 bases stayed unmatched. The CDR3 spans 13 residues. The chain's CDR3 is CANRTTGDTEAFF. The CDR3 bases are TGTGCCAACAGGACGACAGGGGACACTGAAGCTTTCTTT.

This clonotype was picked up one time. The chain combines TRBV7-9 with TRBJ2-7, with TRBD1 identical over 8 bases. In germline, CDR1 is SEHNR, CDR2 FQNEAQ (reference sequence). V lost 2 bases and J lost 0; bases outside the gene matches: 6. The CDR3 consists of 16 residues. CDR3 sequence (DNA): TGTGCCAGCAGCTTAAATCCGGGACAGGTCTCCTACGAGCAGTACTTC. Protein product: CASSLNPGQVSYEQYF.

The chain recombines TRBV2 with TRBJ1-4, with unresolved D. CDR3 size: 13 residues. CDR1 and CDR2 from the germline V gene are SNHLY and FYNNEI. With 7 bases removed from V and 8 bases from J, the gap between germline ends came to 14 bases. This CDR3 reads CASIPSSGEKLFF. DNA of the CDR3: TGTGCCAGCATCCCATCGTCGGGCGAAAAACTGTTTTTT.

V is TRBV20-1 and J is TRBJ2-7; the match to TRBD1 covers 8 bases. With V trimmed by 6 bases and J by 3 bases, 10 bases remained unmatched. The germline CDR1 and CDR2 sequences are DFQATT and SNEGSKA (reference sequence). The CDR3 sequence is 14 residues long. The CDR3 bases are TGCAGTGCACGGGGACAGGCAAGCTTCTACGAGCAGTACTTC. It yields the protein CSARGQASFYEQYF.

This clonotype occurred many times. The chain recombines TRBV7-6 with TRBJ1-6; the match to TRBD1 covers 7 bases. The CDR3 length is 16 residues. V was pared by 6 bases and J by 9 bases, with 14 bases of the junction left unmatched. In germline, CDR1 is SGHVS, CDR2 FNYEAQ. The CDR3 nucleotides read TGTGCCAGCAGTCAGACCGGACAGGCCGACGGTTCACCCCTCCACTTT. It yields the protein CASSQTGQADGSPLHF.

The gene calls are TRBV7-2 and TRBJ2-7; a weak D match, TRBD2 (5 bases). V was pared by 7 bases and J by 2 bases, with 9 bases between. The CDR3 covers 12 residues. Germline CDR1 SGHTA, CDR2 FQGNSA. The CDR3 region is CASTADAYEQYF. CDR3 nucleotide sequence: TGTGCCAGCACAGCGGATGCCTACGAGCAGTACTTC.